Listed below are T cell receptor beta chains from one sample, sequenced in a study of cytomegalovirus exposure and HLA in healthy donors. Here immunoSEQ multiplex PCR was the method, and the copy in TCRdb shows in-frame clones only, minus some. In the table there are 90,000 to 150,000 clones, over 70% of which are singletons. The material sequenced was PBMCs. Receptors were obtained from a young woman in good health and CMV-seronegative. Both conserved end residues are part of each CDR3. Fields, in order: J gene, V gene, CDR3 length, clone size, D gene, CDR3 DNA, CDR3 protein. The D gene is left open where the match is weak. Only part of the rows carry a size: once, few, many, or a class if the clone is expanded.

TRBJ1-5,TRBV4-3,17,few,TRBD1,TGCGCCAGCAGCCAAGATTTAGGGGACAGGGGTTATCAGCCCCAGCATTTT,CASSQDLGDRGYQPQHF
TRBJ2-3,TRBV5-1,14,-,-,TGCGCCAGCAGCTTCGGTCAGACGGGAGATACGCAGTATTTT,CASSFGQTGDTQYF
TRBJ2-2,TRBV2,13,few,-,TGTGCCAGCAGTGTGGGTGAGGCCGGGGAGCTGTTTTTT,CASSVGEAGELFF
TRBJ1-4,TRBV7-9,16,-,TRBD1,TGTGCCAGCAGCGCCGACGTCACAGGGGTGGGAGAAAAACTGTTTTTT,CASSADVTGVGEKLFF
TRBJ1-1,TRBV6-5,13,-,-,TGTGCCAGCAGGGAGACCCGAGAAACTGAAGCTTTCTTT,CASRETRETEAFF
TRBJ1-5,TRBV19,18,-,-,TGTGCCAGTAGTCCGAGGGTCTACAACCCTTATAGCAATCAGCCCCAGCATTTT,CASSPRVYNPYSNQPQHF
TRBJ2-7,TRBV6-6,14,-,TRBD2,TGTGCCAGCGGGGGACTAGCGGTATCCTACGAGCAGTACTTC,CASGGLAVSYEQYF
TRBJ1-4,TRBV9,16,few,-,TGTGCCAGCAGCGTAGCTGCGGGGGTAACTAATGAAAAACTGTTTTTT,CASSVAAGVTNEKLFF
TRBJ2-6,TRBV5-1,17,-,TRBD1,TGCGCCAGCAGCTTGGGGGCAGGGGGCGTCGGGGCCAACGGCCTGACTTTC,CASSLGAGGVGANGLTF
TRBJ2-2,TRBV5-1,14,-,-,TGCGCCAGCAGCCTTGGCCCAGGCATCGGGGAGCTGTTTTTT,CASSLGPGIGELFF